The 15 T cell receptor beta chains in this list originate from one sample, sequenced in a study of radiotherapy plus CTLA-4 blockade in lung cancer. Sequencing used immunoSEQ multiplex PCR; TCRdb keeps in-frame clones, though not all of them. The sample shows roughly 80,000 clones, 60% to 85% of them seen only once. The source material was peripheral blood, sampled from a patient treated with radiotherapy plus ipilimumab. These receptors all stem from a human donor with non-small cell lung cancer who had a partial response to radiotherapy plus ipilimumab. Some clones in this sample may be carry-over from other donors' samples.

J is TRBJ2-5 and V is TRBV28; 8 positions agree with TRBD2. Germline values: CDR1 MDHEN, CDR2 SYDVKM. Losses at the gene ends were 2 bases for V and 3 bases for J; bases not matched to a gene: 2. The CDR3 has 14 amino acids. The CDR3 bases are TGTGCCAGCAGTTTAGCGGGGGGTGAAGAGACCCAGTACTTC. It codes for CASSLAGGEETQYF.

The chain recombines TRBV19 with TRBJ1-4; D may be TRBD1 (6 bases). The germline V gene has CDR1 LNHDA and CDR2 SQIVND (reference sequence). Trimming took off 5 bases at V and 16 bases at J, with 23 bases between the two ends. CDR3 size: 14 residues. Written as DNA, the CDR3 is TGTGCCAGTAGTGCCCCCGGGACACAACGAAGGGCGTTTTTT. Residues: CASSAPGTQRRAFF.

The V and J genes are TRBV20-1 and TRBJ1-2; 8 positions agree with TRBD1. The germline gives CDR1 DFQATT, CDR2 SNEGSKA (reference sequence). The CDR3 has 11 residues. After removal of 3 bases from V and 11 bases from J, the junction contained 5 bases not matched to a gene. The DNA of the CDR3 is TGCAGTGCTAGTGACAGGGGACGTTACACCTTC. This sequence encodes CSASDRGRYTF.

The rearrangement joins TRBV7-2 to TRBJ1-3, with D uncertain. Per germline, CDR1 SGHTA and CDR2 FQGNSA. The CDR3 is 16 residues long. Deletions cut 0 bases from V and 0 bases from J, with 9 bases between. CDR3 nucleotide sequence: TGTGCCAGCAGCTTAGCCGCACTGAGCTCTGGAAACACCATATATTTT. It encodes CASSLAALSSGNTIYF. Filled out from reference TRBV7-2 and TRBJ1-3, the complete variable domain reads GAGVSQSPSNKVTEKGKDVELRCDPISGHTALYWYRQSLGQGLEFLIYFQGNSAPDKSGLPSDRFSAERTGGSVSTLTIQRTQQEDSAVYLCASSLAALSSGNTIYFGEGSWLTVV.

This sequence joins TRBV7-2 and TRBJ2-7, with D possibly TRBD1 on 5 matching bases. Trimming stripped 6 bases from V and 7 bases from J, with 16 bases between. The CDR3 totals 13 residues. Germline V gene data show CDR1 as SGHTA and CDR2 as FQGNSA. This chain's CDR3 is CASRNDPTEEQYF. In DNA form, the CDR3 reads TGTGCCAGCAGGAACGACCCGACAGAAGAGCAGTACTTC.

The chain is built from TRBV28 and TRBJ1-2; D call uncertain. Germline V gives CDR1 MDHEN, CDR2 SYDVKM. Trimming took off 6 bases at V and 8 bases at J, with 19 bases between the two ends. CDR3 length: 14 residues. CDR3 coding DNA: TGTGCCAGCAGATTAGACCAGACGCGAGGAGGCTACACCTTC. Translation gives CASRLDQTRGGYTF.

The genes are TRBV7-2 and TRBJ2-5; D is possibly TRBD2 (6 bases). The CDR3 runs to 13 residues. Germline-derived CDR1 and CDR2 are SGHTA and FQGNSA. The ends were cut back, 1 base at V and 6 bases at J, with 9 bases in the middle. CDR3 nucleotide sequence: TGTACCAGCAGCTTAGATGGGGGGAAGACCCAGTACTTC. This codes for CTSSLDGGKTQYF.

The chain has TRBV28 and TRBJ1-2, with D possibly TRBD1 on 5 matching bases. The CDR3 totals 14 residues. Looked up from germline, CDR1 is MDHEN and CDR2 is SYDVKM. The ends were cut back, 1 base at V and 2 bases at J, with 8 bases in the middle. CDR3 residues: CASSLSGPNYGYTF. CDR3 DNA: TGTGCCAGCAGTTTATCAGGGCCGAACTATGGCTACACCTTC.

The chain links TRBV7-8 to TRBJ2-7; possible D gene TRBD2, 5 bases. Per the germline V gene, CDR1 is SGHVS and CDR2 is FQNEAQ. This CDR3 is 15 amino acids long. The ends were cut back, 5 bases at V and 3 bases at J, with 17 bases in the middle. As DNA, the CDR3 is TGTGCCAGCAGCCTCGAACTAGATTCATTCTACGAGCAGTACTTC. Translated, it gives CASSLELDSFYEQYF.

This clone came up once. The V gene is TRBV15, the J gene TRBJ2-1, with TRBD2 matching 10 bases. The germline V gene has CDR1 LNHNV and CDR2 YYDKDF (reference sequence). The CDR3 runs to 15 residues. V lost 7 bases to trimming and J lost 8 bases; unmatched junction nucleotides: 11. The DNA of the CDR3 is TGTGCCACCACCAGTCGAACTAGCGGGATAGATGAGCAGTTCTTC. Its translation is CATTSRTSGIDEQFF.

The chain has TRBV23-1 and TRBJ2-7, with TRBD1 identical over 8 bases. TRBV23-1 is an ORF; its function is uncertain. With 4 bases clipped from V and 3 bases from J, the junction kept 23 bases outside the gene matches. The CDR3 spans 20 residues. The CDR3 sequence: CASSLPLLRTGLTPYYEQYF. CDR3 nucleotides: TGCGCCAGCAGTCTCCCCCTCCTCAGGACAGGGCTAACCCCTTACTACGAGCAGTACTTC.

This chain links TRBV11-2 with TRBJ2-3, with D perhaps matching TRBD1 (5 bases). Per germline, CDR1 SGHAT and CDR2 FQNNGV. V gave up 3 bases and J gave up 0 bases, with 7 bases separating them. CDR3 length: 14 residues. The CDR3 nucleotides are TGTGCCAGCAGCTTTCCAGGGAGCACAGATACGCAGTATTTT. Protein product: CASSFPGSTDTQYF.

The V and J genes are TRBV30 and TRBJ1-1, with 7 bases lining up with TRBD1. V lost 2 bases and J lost 3; bases outside the gene matches: 3. From germline, CDR1 is GTSNPN and CDR2 SVGIG (reference sequence). The CDR3 covers 13 residues. CDR3 loop: CAWSLQGDTEAFF. The CDR3 DNA sequence: TGTGCCTGGAGTCTGCAGGGGGACACTGAAGCTTTCTTT.

The rearrangement links TRBV5-1 to TRBJ2-3; 11 bases fit TRBD2. CDR1 and CDR2 from the germline V gene are SGHRS and YFSETQ. The CDR3 runs to 16 residues. The J segment lost 0 bases and the V segment lost 4 bases, leaving 4 bases of the junction unmatched. In DNA, the CDR3 is TGCGCCAGCAGCACCGGGACTAGCGGTAGCACAGATACGCAGTATTTT. Translation: CASSTGTSGSTDTQYF.

The V gene is TRBV5-1, the J gene TRBJ1-2; D remains ambiguous. CDR3 length equals 14 residues. Germline V lookup: CDR1 SGHRS, CDR2 YFSETQ. Deletions cut 3 bases from V and 0 bases from J, with 9 bases between. The chain's CDR3 is CASSSDGANYGYTF. CDR3 nucleotide sequence: TGCGCCAGCAGCTCCGATGGAGCTAACTATGGCTACACCTTC.